This T cell receptor beta chain was sequenced for a study of T-cell reconstitution after alpha-beta-depleted transplantation in children. For TCRbeta, the library was prepared with unique molecular identifiers. TCRdb redid the calling of the PCR reads with MiXCR, one entry per CDR3 protein. This sample has about 500,000 distinct CDR3 sequences, with 32% found just once. Sequenced material: PBMCs from the stem cell graft donor, taken from the stem cell graft. The sequence was obtained from a human donor who donated a stem cell graft to a child with aplastic anemia.

CDR3 region: CSAMSPGAETQYF. The CDR3 nucleotides are TGCAGTGCTATGTCCCCGGGAGCGGAGACCCAGTACTTC. V gene TRBV20-1 combines with J gene TRBJ2-5, with D perhaps matching TRBD2 (6 bases). CDR3 length: 13 residues. Between the trimmed V and J ends, which lost 4 bases and 5 bases, there was a span of 14 bases. Germline V gene data show CDR1 as DFQATT and CDR2 as SNEGSKA (reference sequence).